The 12 T cell receptor beta chains reported below all come from one sample, sequenced in a study of T-cell reconstitution after alpha-beta-depleted transplantation in children. Preparation of the TCRbeta library involved a method that used unique molecular identifiers. In TCRdb, the PCR reads were re-called with MiXCR into one record per CDR3 protein. This table holds hundreds of thousands of distinct CDR3 sequences, approximately 16% found once. Sequencing used PBMCs from the stem cell graft donor, obtained from the stem cell graft. All receptors come from a human donor who donated a stem cell graft to a child with acute myeloid leukemia.

The chain uses TRBV5-1 and TRBJ2-1, with no clear D. Trimming shortened V by 5 bases and J by 0 bases, and 12 bases separated the two germline ends. This CDR3 comprises 15 residues. Germline CDR1 is SGHRS and CDR2 is YFSETQ. The CDR3 sequence: CASRFSDPSYNEQFF. The CDR3 region has the DNA TGCGCCAGCAGATTTTCAGATCCCTCCTACAATGAGCAGTTCTTC. Based on the CDR3 plus reference TRBV5-1 and TRBJ2-1, the full variable domain is KAGVTQTPRYLIKTRGQQVTLSCSPISGHRSVSWYQQTPGQGLQFLFEYFSETQRNKGNFPGRFSGRQFSNSRSEMNVSTLELGDSALYLCASRFSDPSYNEQFFGPGTRLTVL.

This clonotype was seen at least ten times. The chain recombines TRBV7-2 with TRBJ2-5, with TRBD1 as a possible D gene (6 bases). There are 14 residues in the CDR3. Germline lookup yields CDR1 SGHTA and CDR2 FQGNSA. V was clipped by 5 bases and J by 5 bases, with 15 bases between them. As DNA, the CDR3 is TGTGCCAGCAGCACTGTCACAGGGCGGGAGACCCAGTACTTC. As protein: CASSTVTGRETQYF. The whole variable domain, filled in from reference TRBV7-2 and TRBJ2-5, reads GAGVSQSPSNKVTEKGKDVELRCDPISGHTALYWYRQSLGQGLEFLIYFQGNSAPDKSGLPSDRFSAERTGGSVSTLTIQRTQQEDSAVYLCASSTVTGRETQYFGPGTRLLVL.

This clonotype was observed at least ten times. The gene calls are TRBV20-1 and TRBJ1-4; D unresolved. Germline assignment: CDR1 DFQATT and CDR2 SNEGSKA (reference sequence). The V end was cut by 0 bases, the J end by 8 bases, with 13 bases between. This CDR3 comprises 14 residues. CDR3 sequence reads: CSAREGGGKEKLFF. In nucleotides, the CDR3 is TGCAGTGCTAGAGAGGGCGGCGGAAAGGAAAAACTGTTTTTT.

V gene TRBV7-6 combines with J gene TRBJ2-1; 8 nucleotides line up with TRBD1. Germline V lookup: CDR1 SGHVS, CDR2 FNYEAQ. This CDR3 has 16 residues. With V trimmed by 3 bases and J by 8 bases, 12 bases remained unmatched. The CDR3 is CASSFGTGGKGYEQFF. CDR3 coding DNA: TGTGCCAGCAGCTTCGGGACAGGAGGGAAGGGCTATGAGCAGTTCTTC.

In its sample, this clonotype was seen many times. V and J are TRBV20-1 and TRBJ2-7; D is perhaps TRBD1 or TRBD2 (5 bases each). Germline V lookup: CDR1 DFQATT, CDR2 SNEGSKA (reference sequence). The CDR3 loop spans 16 amino acids. V lost 1 base and J 3 bases, leaving 19 bases between the germline ends. The CDR3 DNA is TGCAGTGCTAGAGTCCGGGGAAGGGGCGTCAACTACGAGCAGTACTTC. It yields the protein CSARVRGRGVNYEQYF.

This clonotype turned up a few times. The chain recombines TRBV12-3 or TRBV12-4 with TRBJ1-2; D is perhaps TRBD1 (6 bases). This CDR3 spans 15 amino acids. The V and J ends lost 6 bases and 8 bases respectively, with 22 bases between them. CDR3 bases: TGTGCCAGCAGCCAAGGGGCACCGGGGGCGGAGGGCTACACCTTC. Its protein is CASSQGAPGAEGYTF.

The chain joins TRBV5-6 to TRBJ2-7; a possible D gene is TRBD2 (7 bases). The V end lost 3 bases, the J end lost 2 bases, and 18 bases lay between the germline ends. Germline V gene sequence: CDR1 SGHDT, CDR2 YYEEEE. The CDR3 is 16 residues long. In nucleotides, the CDR3 is TGTGCCAGCAGCTCACCCTTGGCGGGGGCCCCCTACGAGCAGTACGTC. Protein sequence: CASSSPLAGAPYEQYV.

This clonotype appeared a few times. The DNA is omitted, as the CDR3 cannot be located on it reliably, and the CDR3 follows TCRdb's listing. The chain links TRBV6-1 to TRBJ2-7; whether TRBD1, the table's D call, matches the DNA was not checked. The CDR3 is 15 residues long, counting both termini. Per the germline V gene, CDR1 is MNHNS and CDR2 is SASEGT. The chain's CDR3 is CASSILGTGRYEQYV.

Many counts were recorded for this clonotype. This chain joins TRBV10-3 and TRBJ2-7; the D gene is possibly TRBD1 (5 bases). Germline V gene sequence: CDR1 ENHRY, CDR2 SYGVKD. The CDR3 loop spans 14 amino acids. Trimming took 6 bases from V and 3 from J, leaving 15 bases between them. CDR3 residues: CAISDHTGRYEQYF. The CDR3 DNA reads as TGTGCCATCAGCGACCATACAGGACGCTACGAGCAGTACTTC.

The rearrangement joins TRBV13 to TRBJ1-2; no firm D call. V lost 10 bases to trimming and J lost 2 bases, with 14 bases between them. There are 13 residues in the CDR3. Per germline, CDR1 PRHDT and CDR2 FYEKMQ (reference sequence). The CDR3 sequence: CAMSRGTNYGYTF. The CDR3 nucleotides are TGTGCCATGAGCCGGGGAACGAACTATGGCTACACCTTC.

This clonotype has a single count. The chain links TRBV7-9 to TRBJ1-1; the D is unclear. CDR1 SEHNR and CDR2 FQNEAQ come from the germline V gene (reference sequence). CDR3 length equals 14 residues. The ends were cut back, 5 bases at V and 1 base at J, with 11 bases in the middle. In DNA, the CDR3 is TGTGCCAGCAGCCGCATGGGCAGGAACACTGAAGCTTTCTTT. Protein: CASSRMGRNTEAFF.

This clonotype was counted only a few times. CDR3 sequence reads: CASNEGIKYGYTF. The CDR3 bases are TGTGCCAGCAATGAGGGGATCAAATATGGCTACACCTTC. The chain couples TRBV5-2 to TRBJ1-2; TRBD1 is the table's D call and was not checked against the DNA. TRBV5-2 is annotated as a pseudogene. The CDR3 loop spans 13 amino acids.